The subject of this entry is one T cell receptor beta chain. The data stem from a study of CD8+ T cells in alopecia areata. Study at large: Patients in the treated group were given tofacitinib by mouth, 5 to 10 mg twice a day.

Trimming stripped 3 bases from V and 5 bases from J, with 4 bases between. Germline CDR1 SGHTA, CDR2 FQGNSA. This CDR3 has 11 amino acids. Following RNA extraction, reverse transcription yielded cDNA that acted as the sequencing template. Sequencing used immunoSEQ multiplex PCR; TCRdb keeps in-frame clones, though not all of them. The sample has 200,000 or so clones; roughly 64% are singletons. Treatment reported: oral pan-JAK inhibitor, 5-10 mg twice daily. The TCR comes from a human donor with alopecia areata. V gene TRBV7-2 combines with J gene TRBJ2-5; D is unclear. The sample here was CD4+ T cells sorted from blood, taken at week 24, from a patient treated with tofacitinib. CDR3 protein: CASSFVETQYF. Written as DNA, the CDR3 is TGTGCCAGCAGCTTTGTGGAGACCCAGTACTTC.